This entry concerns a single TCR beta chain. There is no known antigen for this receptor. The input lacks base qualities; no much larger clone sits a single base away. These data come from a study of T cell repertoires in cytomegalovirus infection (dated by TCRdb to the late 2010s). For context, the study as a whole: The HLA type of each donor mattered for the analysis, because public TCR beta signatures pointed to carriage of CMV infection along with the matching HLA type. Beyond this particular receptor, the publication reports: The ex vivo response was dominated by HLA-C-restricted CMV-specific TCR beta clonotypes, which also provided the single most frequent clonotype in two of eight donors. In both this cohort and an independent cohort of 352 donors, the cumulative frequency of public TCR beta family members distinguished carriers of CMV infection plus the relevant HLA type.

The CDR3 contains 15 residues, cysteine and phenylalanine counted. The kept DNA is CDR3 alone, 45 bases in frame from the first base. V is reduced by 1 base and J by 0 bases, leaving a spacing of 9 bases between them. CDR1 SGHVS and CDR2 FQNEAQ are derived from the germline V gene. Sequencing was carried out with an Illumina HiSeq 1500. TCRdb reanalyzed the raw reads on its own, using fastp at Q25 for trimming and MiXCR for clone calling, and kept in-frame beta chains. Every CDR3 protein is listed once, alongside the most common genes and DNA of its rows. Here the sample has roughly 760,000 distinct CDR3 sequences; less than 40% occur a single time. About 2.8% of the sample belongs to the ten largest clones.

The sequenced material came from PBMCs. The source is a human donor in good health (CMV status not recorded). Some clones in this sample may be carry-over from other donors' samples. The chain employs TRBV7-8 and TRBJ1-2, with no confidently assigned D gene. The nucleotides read TGTGCCAGCAGCTTAGAGAGCAGAACTAACTATGGCTACACCTTC. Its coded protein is CASSLESRTNYGYTF.